This T cell receptor (beta chain) was profiled in a study of blood T cells in healthy people across ages (dated by TCRdb to the mid-2010s). For context, the study as a whole: In model experiments, roughly one uniquely barcoded TCR beta cDNA molecule per two T cells was captured by template switching. Age-related changes in TCR beta repertoire diversity were measured in the study by deep sequencing normalized with unique cDNA molecular identifiers. Two additional independent replicas of 1 million unique cDNA reads from the same blood draw were analyzed for two donors (one aged 18 to 30 and one aged 80 or older). Four age groups were formed from the donors: young (average roughly 15 years), middle-aged (approximately 41), aged (62) and long-lived (82).

Systemically healthy Caucasian individuals from Russia, 39 in total and aged roughly 6 to 100 years, were included as donors. Each donor gave about 9.7 milliliters of peripheral blood, drawn into EDTA-treated Vacutainer tubes. Ficoll-Paque density-gradient centrifugation was used to isolate PBMCs, with at least 6.5 million obtained per sample. Trizol reagent was used to extract total RNA from PBMCs, with at least 6 micrograms per sample. For every donor, flow cytometry on a PBMC aliquot measured the percentage of naive CD45RAhigh/CD27high T cells. Notes on this clonotype: Its cognate antigen has yet to be identified. Base quality data are lacking; no much larger clone is found one base away.

Study-wide conclusions, independent of this receptor: Observed TCR beta diversity per million T cells fell roughly linearly with age, and a significant reduction was already apparent by age roughly 40. A strong correlation was found between observed TCR beta diversity and the percentage of naive T cells measured by flow cytometry. Since profiling was done on bulk unsorted PBMCs, naive and antigen-experienced compartments could not be conclusively compared. Compared with the aged group, more naive CD4+ T cells, fewer expanded clones and increased TCR diversity were shown by the long-lived group, suggesting age selection. Total diversity estimates from one million sequenced T cells were considered lower bounds and underestimates. Donor CMV infection status was unknown, potentially confounding age-related changes in expanded clonotypes.

Between the V and J ends, shortened by 3 bases and 5 bases respectively, the junction contains 14 bases. Taken from the germline V gene (reference sequence), the CDR1 and CDR2 loops are SEHNR and FQNEAQ. From cysteine to phenylalanine, the CDR3 is 14 amino acids long. CDR3 DNA is the only sequence kept; it has 42 bases, read in frame from the first base. Library preparation used 5' RACE. Sequenced using an Illumina HiSeq 2500. A second PCR of roughly 6 to 11 cycles was run with a J-beta primer mix and a sample-barcoded 5' primer. Each TCR beta cDNA molecule received a unique molecular identifier from a template-switch 5' adaptor carrying 12 random nucleotides. Each sample yielded at least 2.5 million CDR3-containing paired-end reads. First-strand cDNA was synthesized from all RNA with the Mint cDNA synthesis kit, primed by a TRBC-specific oligonucleotide. Following uracil-DNA glycosylase treatment, all cDNA underwent a first 18-cycle PCR with the universal primers M1SS and BC2_uni_R. Under the source paper's analysis protocol: For normalization, 1 million high-quality reads were randomly selected from each sample, with every read carrying a distinct molecular identifier. Instead of being binned into consensus sequences, reads that shared molecular identifiers were thrown out. MiTCR, set to a Q25 quality threshold and the strictest error-elimination algorithm, was used for CDR3 identification, clonotype clustering and error correction. A nonparametric unseen species model using Euler transformation provided a lower-bound estimate of total TCR beta diversity. TCRdb took the public reads, trimmed them with fastp at Q25, ran MiXCR for clone calling and kept in-frame beta chains. Rows are unified per CDR3 protein, each entry keeping the most common DNA and genes. Clone size and V and J calls follow TCRdb, not the original study. A total of some 1,000,000 distinct CDR3 sequences appear in this sample, approximately 25% of them only once. Approximately 0.71% of the sample goes to the ten largest clones.

The sample was also linked to a second study, of T cells of mothers and their children. As that second paper reports: Nine systemically healthy Caucasian individuals, comprising three mothers and their six children, were included as donors. cDNA synthesis consumed the entire amount of extracted RNA, loaded at about 1.5 ug RNA in each 15 ul reaction. In the second PCR, sample barcodes and 2-4 random nucleotides were introduced via the M1S primer. Each mother yielded over 9.5 million TCR beta CDR3 reads and each child roughly 3 million reads. In both related and unrelated pairs, thymic selection shapes the output of TCR recombination in a similar way, with inherited differences having only a minor effect. Normalized repertoire overlap in related mother-child pairs was always slightly higher than in unrelated mother-child pairs, but the difference was never significant. With a sensitivity of about 100 clones per million clonotypes, no persistent microchimeric T cell clones were detected. In the study, deep NGS was used to compare the TCR beta repertoires of mothers and children, and features distinguishing related mother-child pairs from unrelated individuals were sought. On average, the children were about 10 +/- 4 years old, while the mothers were 40 +/- 4 years old. After adapters were ligated using NEBNext reagents, the libraries underwent 100+100 nt paired-end sequencing on an Illumina HiSeq 2000. Mother and child libraries were prepared a month apart and sequenced in separate runs to prevent cross-contamination. For each donor, somewhere between roughly 450,000 and 2,000,000 distinct TCR beta clonotypes were identified. Naive TCR beta clonotypes were estimated from low-frequency clonotypes matched to each donor's FACS-determined naive share, without sorting.

Specimen: blood. The chain is encoded by TRBV7-9 joined to TRBJ2-7, with TRBD1 as a weak D call on 6 bases. The clonotype comes from a girl aged 2-15 years in good health. The CDR3 protein: CASSFPLAGDEQYF. Here is the DNA: TGTGCCAGCAGCTTCCCCCTTGCAGGGGACGAGCAGTACTTC.